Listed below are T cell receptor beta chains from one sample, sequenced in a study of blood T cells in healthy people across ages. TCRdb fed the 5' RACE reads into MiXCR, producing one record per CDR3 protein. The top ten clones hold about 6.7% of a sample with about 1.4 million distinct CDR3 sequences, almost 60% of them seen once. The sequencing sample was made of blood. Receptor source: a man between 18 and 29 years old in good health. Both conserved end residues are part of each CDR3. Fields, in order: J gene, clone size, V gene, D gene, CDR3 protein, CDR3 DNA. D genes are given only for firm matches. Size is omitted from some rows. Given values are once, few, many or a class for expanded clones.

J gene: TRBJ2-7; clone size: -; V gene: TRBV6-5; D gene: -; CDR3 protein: CASSYRAHGGEQYF; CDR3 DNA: TGTGCCAGCAGTTATCGGGCCCATGGAGGGGAGCAGTACTTC
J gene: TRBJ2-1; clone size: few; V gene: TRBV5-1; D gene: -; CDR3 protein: CASSLEGRVSYNEQFF; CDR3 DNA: TGCGCCAGCAGCTTGGAAGGCAGAGTCTCCTACAATGAGCAGTTCTTC
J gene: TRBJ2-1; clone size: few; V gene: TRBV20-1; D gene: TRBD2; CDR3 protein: CSANHPGLAGGPYEQFF; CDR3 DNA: TGCAGTGCTAATCATCCGGGACTAGCGGGAGGGCCCTATGAGCAGTTCTTC
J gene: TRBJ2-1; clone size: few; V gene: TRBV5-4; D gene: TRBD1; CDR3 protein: CASSWTGTAEQFF; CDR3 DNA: TGTGCCAGCAGCTGGACAGGGACGGCTGAGCAGTTCTTC
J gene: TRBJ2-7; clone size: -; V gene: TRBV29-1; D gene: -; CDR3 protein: CSVRMSSYEQYF; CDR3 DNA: TGCAGCGTTCGGATGAGCTCCTACGAGCAGTACTTC
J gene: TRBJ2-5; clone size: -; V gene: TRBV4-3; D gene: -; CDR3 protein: CASSQAGENNEQYF; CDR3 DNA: TGCGCCAGCAGCCAAGCAGGAGAGAACAATGAGCAGTACTTC
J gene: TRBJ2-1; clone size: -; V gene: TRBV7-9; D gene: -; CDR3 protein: CASSPQWNEQFF; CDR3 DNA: TGTGCCAGCAGCCCGCAGTGGAATGAGCAGTTCTTC
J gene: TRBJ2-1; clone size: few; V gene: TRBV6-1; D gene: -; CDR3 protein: CASRITGRDEQFF; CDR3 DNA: TGTGCCAGCAGGATAACAGGGAGGGATGAGCAGTTCTTC
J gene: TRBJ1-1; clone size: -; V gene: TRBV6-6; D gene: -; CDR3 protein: CASSSGSRTEAFF; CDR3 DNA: TGTGCCAGCAGCTCAGGGAGTAGGACTGAAGCTTTCTTT
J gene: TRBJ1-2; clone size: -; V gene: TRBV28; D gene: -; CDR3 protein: CASSRQYGYTF; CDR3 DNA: TGTGCCAGCAGTAGACAGTATGGCTACACCTTC
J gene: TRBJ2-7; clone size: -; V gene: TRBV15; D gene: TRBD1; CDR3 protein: CATSRGGTVSYEQYF; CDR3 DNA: TGTGCCACCAGCAGAGGGGGGACAGTCTCCTACGAGCAGTACTTC
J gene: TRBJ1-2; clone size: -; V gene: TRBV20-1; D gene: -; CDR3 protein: CSARDRRRYGYTF; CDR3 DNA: TGCAGTGCTAGAGATAGGAGGCGCTATGGCTACACCTTC
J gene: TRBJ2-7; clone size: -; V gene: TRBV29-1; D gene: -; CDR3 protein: CSVVPGWGSSYEQYF; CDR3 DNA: TGCAGCGTTGTTCCTGGTTGGGGTAGCTCCTACGAGCAGTACTTC
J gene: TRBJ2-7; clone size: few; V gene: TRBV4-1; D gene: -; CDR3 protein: CASSQDPTQGYEQYF; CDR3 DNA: TGCGCCAGCAGCCAAGATCCCACACAGGGATACGAGCAGTACTTC
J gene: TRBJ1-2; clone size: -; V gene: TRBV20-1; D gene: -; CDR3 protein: CSASPAGQVTHGYTF; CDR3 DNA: TGCAGTGCTAGCCCGGCAGGGCAGGTGACCCATGGCTACACCTTC
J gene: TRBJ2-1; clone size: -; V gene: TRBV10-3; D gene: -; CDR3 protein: CAIREDNEQFF; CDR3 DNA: TGTGCCATCAGAGAAGACAATGAGCAGTTCTTC
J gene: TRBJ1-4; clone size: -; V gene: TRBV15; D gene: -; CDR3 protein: CATSRGQLKLFF; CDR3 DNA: TGTGCCACCAGCAGAGGACAGCTAAAACTGTTTTTT
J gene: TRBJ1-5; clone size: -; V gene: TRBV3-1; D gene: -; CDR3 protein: CASSQGGAGQPQHF; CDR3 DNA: TGTGCCAGCAGCCAAGGTGGGGCAGGTCAGCCCCAGCATTTT
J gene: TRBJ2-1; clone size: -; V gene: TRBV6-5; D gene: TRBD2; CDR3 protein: CASSTLAGVYNEQFF; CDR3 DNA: TGTGCCAGCAGTACCTTAGCGGGGGTCTACAATGAGCAGTTCTTC
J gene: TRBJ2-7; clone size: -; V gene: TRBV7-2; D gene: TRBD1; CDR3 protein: CASSLGDRDYNEQYF; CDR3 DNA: TGTGCCAGCAGCTTAGGAGACAGGGATTACAATGAGCAGTACTTC
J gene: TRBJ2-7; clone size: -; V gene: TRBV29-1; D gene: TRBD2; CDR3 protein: CSVVTASGRPYEQYF; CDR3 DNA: TGCAGCGTTGTAACGGCTAGCGGGAGGCCCTACGAGCAGTACTTC
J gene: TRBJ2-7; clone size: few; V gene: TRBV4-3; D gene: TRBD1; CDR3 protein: CASSQDTFQDRAYEQYF; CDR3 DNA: TGCGCCAGCAGCCAAGACACATTTCAGGACAGGGCCTACGAGCAGTACTTC
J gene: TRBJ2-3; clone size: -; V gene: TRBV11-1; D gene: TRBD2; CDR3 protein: CASSPWTSGRSPDTQYF; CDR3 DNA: TGTGCCAGCAGTCCCTGGACTAGCGGGAGGTCTCCAGATACGCAGTATTTT
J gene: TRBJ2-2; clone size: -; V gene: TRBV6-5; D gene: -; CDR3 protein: CASSYKGHGELFF; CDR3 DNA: TGTGCCAGCAGTTACAAGGGCCACGGGGAGCTGTTTTTT
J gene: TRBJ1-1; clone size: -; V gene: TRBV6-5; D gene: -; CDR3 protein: CASSYGRWAFF; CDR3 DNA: TGTGCCAGCAGTTACGGCAGGTGGGCTTTCTTT
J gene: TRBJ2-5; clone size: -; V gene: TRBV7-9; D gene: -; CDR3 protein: CASSIEEETQYF; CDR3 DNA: TGTGCCAGCAGTATTGAGGAAGAGACCCAGTACTTC
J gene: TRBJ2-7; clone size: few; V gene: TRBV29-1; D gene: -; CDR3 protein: CSVDTVDSYEQYF; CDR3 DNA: TGCAGCGTTGACACAGTAGACTCCTACGAGCAGTACTTC
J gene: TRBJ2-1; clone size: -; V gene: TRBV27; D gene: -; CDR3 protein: CASTPGGQGEQFF; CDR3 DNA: TGTGCCAGCACCCCGGGCGGGCAGGGTGAGCAGTTCTTC
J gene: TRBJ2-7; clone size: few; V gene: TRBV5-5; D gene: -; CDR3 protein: CASSSYYDSLYEQYF; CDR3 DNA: TGTGCCAGCAGCTCCTATTATGACAGTTTGTACGAGCAGTACTTC
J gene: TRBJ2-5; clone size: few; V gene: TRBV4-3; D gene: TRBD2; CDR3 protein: CASSQLAGLEETQYF; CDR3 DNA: TGCGCCAGCAGCCAGCTAGCGGGGTTAGAAGAGACCCAGTACTTC
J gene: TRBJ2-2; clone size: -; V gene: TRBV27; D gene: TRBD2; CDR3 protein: CASRWGGTAMGELFF; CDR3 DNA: TGTGCCAGCAGATGGGGAGGGACGGCCATGGGGGAGCTGTTTTTT
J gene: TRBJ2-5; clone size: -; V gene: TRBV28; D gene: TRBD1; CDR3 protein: CASSKRQGWETQYF; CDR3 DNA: TGTGCCAGCAGCAAAAGACAGGGGTGGGAGACCCAGTACTTC
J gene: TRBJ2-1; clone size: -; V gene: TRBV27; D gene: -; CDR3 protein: CASSPADPFYYNEQFF; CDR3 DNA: TGTGCCAGCAGTCCCGCGGACCCCTTCTACTACAATGAGCAGTTCTTC
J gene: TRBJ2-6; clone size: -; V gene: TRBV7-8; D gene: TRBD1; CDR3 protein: CASSLGPYRGIIPGANVLTF; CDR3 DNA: TGTGCCAGCAGCTTGGGACCTTACAGGGGGATCATACCTGGGGCCAACGTCCTGACTTTC
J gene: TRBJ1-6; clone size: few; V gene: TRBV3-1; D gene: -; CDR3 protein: CASSPRVGDSPLHF; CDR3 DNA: TGTGCCAGCAGCCCACGGGTTGGCGATTCACCCCTCCACTTT
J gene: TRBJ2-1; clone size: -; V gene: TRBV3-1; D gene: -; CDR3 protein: CASSPPRTLNDEQFF; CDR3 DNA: TGTGCCAGCAGCCCTCCCCGCACTTTAAACGATGAGCAGTTCTTC
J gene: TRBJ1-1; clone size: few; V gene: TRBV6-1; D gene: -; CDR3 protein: CASRETGNTEAFF; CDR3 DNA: TGTGCCAGCAGGGAGACAGGGAACACTGAAGCTTTCTTT
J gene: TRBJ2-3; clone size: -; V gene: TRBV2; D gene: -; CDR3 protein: CASSLRGAADTQYF; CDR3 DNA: TGTGCCAGCAGTCTTCGGGGCGCGGCAGATACGCAGTATTTT
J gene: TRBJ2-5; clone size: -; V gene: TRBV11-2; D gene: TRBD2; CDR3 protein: CASSLVASGGGEEGETQYF; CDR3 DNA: TGTGCCAGCAGCTTAGTAGCCAGCGGGGGAGGGGAGGAAGGAGAGACCCAGTACTTC